This T cell receptor (beta chain) comes out of a study of blood T cell repertoires in COVID-19. Looking at the study overall: The United States, Italy and Spain were the sources of the acute and convalescent COVID-19 samples. The cDNA or gDNA used as material had been derived from T cells, B-cell-depleted T cells, or PBMCs.

The V gene's germline CDR1 is MDHEN and CDR2 SYDVKM. V shed 5 bases and J shed 12 bases, with 20 bases lying between them. The CDR3 length is 14 residues. Original data processing: Counts of nucleated cells, estimated from reference gene primer amplification, were obtained. Assay used: immunoSEQ multiplex PCR; TCRdb lists only in-frame clones, some missing. V and J calls and clone size are as listed in that table; D and trimming were resolved from the DNA. Here the sample spans approximately 220,000 clones, roughly 84% being singletons. Cohort assignment relied on participant-reported clinical history.

Sequencing used PBMCs or T cells enriched from blood (not recorded which). The sequence was collected from a woman aged 40 to 49 who had recovered from COVID-19. This chain uses TRBV28 with TRBJ2-1, with D maybe TRBD2 (5 bases). CDR3 coding DNA: TGTGCCAGCAGTCCTATTGGGGAGCCCCAAGGGCAGTTCTTC. Amino acids: CASSPIGEPQGQFF. Drawing the rest from reference TRBV28 and TRBJ2-1, the complete variable domain is DVKVTQSSRYLVKRTGEKVFLECVQDMDHENMFWYRQDPGLGLRLIYFSYDVKMKEKGDIPEGYSVSREKKERFSLILESASTNQTSMYLCASSPIGEPQGQFFGPGTRLTVL.